This TCR beta chain was recovered during a study of human T cells and chemical hapten exposure. General study findings and limits: Significantly more large CDR3 similarity clusters were formed by expanded TCRs than by controls.

Time point of the sample: patch test 1, 2 weeks after DPC sensitization. Treatment denoted: therapeutic diphenylcyclopropenone sensitization with weekly scalp DPC. People who gave samples had alopecia, were 18 to 70 years old, and were suitable for DPC. TCRdb redid the calling of the RACE reads with MiXCR, one entry per CDR3 protein. Seen here are around 300,000 distinct CDR3 sequences, approximately 6.3% observed once, and the top ten hold 7% to 10%. The CDR3 covers 16 residues. Trimming took off 3 bases at V and 6 bases at J, with 21 bases between the two ends. In germline, CDR1 is SGHRS, CDR2 YFSETQ. Worth noting for this clonotype: Its cognate antigen is unknown.

Specimen: whole blood, collected in connection with sensitization to the hapten diphenylcyclopropenone (DPC). The gene calls are TRBV5-1 and TRBJ1-1, with D tentatively TRBD1 (6 bases). This clonotype was obtained from a woman under 30 with alopecia areata. Some clones in this sample may be carry-over from other donors' samples. The DNA for the CDR3 is TGCGCCAGCAGCTCCAAATCACAGGGAAGGGAGGCTGAAGCTTTCTTT. This gives the protein CASSSKSQGREAEAFF. The full variable domain, rest sourced from reference TRBV5-1 and TRBJ1-1, is KAGVTQTPRYLIKTRGQQVTLSCSPISGHRSVSWYQQTPGQGLQFLFEYFSETQRNKGNFPGRFSGRQFSNSRSEMNVSTLELGDSALYLCASSSKSQGREAEAFFGQGTRLTVV.